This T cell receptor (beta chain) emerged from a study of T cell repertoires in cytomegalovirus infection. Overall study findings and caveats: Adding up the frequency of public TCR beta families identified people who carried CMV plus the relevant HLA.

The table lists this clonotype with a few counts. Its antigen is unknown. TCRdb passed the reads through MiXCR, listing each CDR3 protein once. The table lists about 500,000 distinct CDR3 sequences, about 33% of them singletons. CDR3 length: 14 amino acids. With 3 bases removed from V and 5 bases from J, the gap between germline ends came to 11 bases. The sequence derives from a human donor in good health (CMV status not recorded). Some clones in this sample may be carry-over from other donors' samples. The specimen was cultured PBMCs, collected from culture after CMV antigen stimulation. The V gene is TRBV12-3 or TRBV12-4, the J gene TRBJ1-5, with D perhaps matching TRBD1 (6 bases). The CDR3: CASSLRGAHQPQHF. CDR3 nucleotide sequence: TGTGCCAGCAGTTTGAGGGGGGCCCATCAGCCCCAGCATTTT.